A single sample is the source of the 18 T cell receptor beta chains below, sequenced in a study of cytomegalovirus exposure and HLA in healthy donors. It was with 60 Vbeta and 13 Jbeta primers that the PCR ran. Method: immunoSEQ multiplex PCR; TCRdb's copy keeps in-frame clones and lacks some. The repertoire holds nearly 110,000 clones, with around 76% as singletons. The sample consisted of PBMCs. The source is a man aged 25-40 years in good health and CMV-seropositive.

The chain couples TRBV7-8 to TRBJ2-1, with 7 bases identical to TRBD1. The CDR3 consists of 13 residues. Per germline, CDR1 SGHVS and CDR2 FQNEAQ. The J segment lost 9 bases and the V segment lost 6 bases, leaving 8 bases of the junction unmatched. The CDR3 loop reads CASRGDRLGEQFF. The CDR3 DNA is TGTGCCAGCAGGGGGGACAGACTGGGTGAGCAGTTCTTC.

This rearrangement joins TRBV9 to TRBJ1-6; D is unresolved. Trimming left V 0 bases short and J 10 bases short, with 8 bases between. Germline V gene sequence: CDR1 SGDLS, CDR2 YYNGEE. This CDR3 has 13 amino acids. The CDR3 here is CASSVDQESPLHF. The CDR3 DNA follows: TGTGCCAGCAGCGTAGATCAGGAATCACCCCTCCACTTT.

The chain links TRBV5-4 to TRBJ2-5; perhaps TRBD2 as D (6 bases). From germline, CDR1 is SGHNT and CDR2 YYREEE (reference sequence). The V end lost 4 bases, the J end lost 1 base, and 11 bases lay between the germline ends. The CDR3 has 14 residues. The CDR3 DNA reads TGTGCCAGCAGCCTCCGGGGGACCCAAGAGACCCAGTACTTC. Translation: CASSLRGTQETQYF.

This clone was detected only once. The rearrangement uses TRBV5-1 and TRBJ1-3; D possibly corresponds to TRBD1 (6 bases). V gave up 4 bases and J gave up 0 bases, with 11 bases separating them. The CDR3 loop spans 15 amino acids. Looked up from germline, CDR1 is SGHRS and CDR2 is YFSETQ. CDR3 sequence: CASSQGMGSGNTIYF. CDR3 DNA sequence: TGCGCCAGCAGCCAGGGGATGGGCTCTGGAAACACCATATATTTT.

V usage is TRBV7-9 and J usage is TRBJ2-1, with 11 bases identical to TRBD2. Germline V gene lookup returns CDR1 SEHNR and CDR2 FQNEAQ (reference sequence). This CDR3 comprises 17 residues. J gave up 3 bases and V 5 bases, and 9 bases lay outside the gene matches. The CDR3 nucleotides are TGTGCCAGCAGCCCCAGACTAGCGGGGACCTTCTACAATGAGCAGTTCTTC. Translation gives CASSPRLAGTFYNEQFF.

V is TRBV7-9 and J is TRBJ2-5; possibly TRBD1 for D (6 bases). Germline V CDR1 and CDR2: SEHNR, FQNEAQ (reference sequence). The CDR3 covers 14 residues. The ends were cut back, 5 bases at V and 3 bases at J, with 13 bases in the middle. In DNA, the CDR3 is TGTGCCAGCAGCCGTGGACAGCTAAAAGAGACCCAGTACTTC. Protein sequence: CASSRGQLKETQYF. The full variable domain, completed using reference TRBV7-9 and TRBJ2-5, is DTGVSQNPRHKITKRGQNVTFRCDPISEHNRLYWYRQTLGQGPEFLTYFQNEAQLEKSRLLSDRFSAERPKGSFSTLEIQRTEQGDSAMYLCASSRGQLKETQYFGPGTRLLVL.

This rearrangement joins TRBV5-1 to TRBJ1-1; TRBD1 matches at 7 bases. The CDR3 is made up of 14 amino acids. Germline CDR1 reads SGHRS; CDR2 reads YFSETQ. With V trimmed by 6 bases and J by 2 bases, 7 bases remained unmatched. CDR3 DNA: TGCGCCAGCATATCCGGGACAGCTAACACTGAAGCTTTCTTT. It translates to CASISGTANTEAFF.

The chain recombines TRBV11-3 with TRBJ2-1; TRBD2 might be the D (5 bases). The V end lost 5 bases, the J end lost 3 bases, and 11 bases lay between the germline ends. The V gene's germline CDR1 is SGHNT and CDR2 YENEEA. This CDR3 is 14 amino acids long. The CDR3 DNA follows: TGTGCCAGCAGCCGTACCGGGAACTACAATGAGCAGTTCTTC. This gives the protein CASSRTGNYNEQFF.

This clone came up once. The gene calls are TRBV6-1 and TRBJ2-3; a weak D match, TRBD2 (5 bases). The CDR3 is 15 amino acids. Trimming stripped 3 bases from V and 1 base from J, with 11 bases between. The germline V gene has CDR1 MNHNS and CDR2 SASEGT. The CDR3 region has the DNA TGTGCCAGCAGTGATTGGCCAGCGGGCACAGATACGCAGTATTTT. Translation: CASSDWPAGTDTQYF.

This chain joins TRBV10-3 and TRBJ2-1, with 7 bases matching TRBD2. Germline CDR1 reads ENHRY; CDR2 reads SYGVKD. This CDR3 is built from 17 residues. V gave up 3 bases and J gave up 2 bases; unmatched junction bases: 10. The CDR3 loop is CAISEVPSGSTYNEQFF. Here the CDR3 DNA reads TGTGCCATCAGTGAAGTGCCTAGCGGCTCAACCTACAATGAGCAGTTCTTC.

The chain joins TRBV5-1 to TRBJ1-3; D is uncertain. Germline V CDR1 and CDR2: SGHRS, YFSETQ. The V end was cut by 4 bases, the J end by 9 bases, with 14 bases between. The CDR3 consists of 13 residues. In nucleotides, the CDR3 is TGCGCCAGCAGCGAGGGCCATCAAGGCACCATATATTTT. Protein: CASSEGHQGTIYF.

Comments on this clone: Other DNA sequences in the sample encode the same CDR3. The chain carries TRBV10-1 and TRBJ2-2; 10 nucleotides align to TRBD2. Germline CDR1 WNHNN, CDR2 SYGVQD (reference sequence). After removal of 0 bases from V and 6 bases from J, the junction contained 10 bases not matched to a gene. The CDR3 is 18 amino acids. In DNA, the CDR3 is TGCGCCAGCAGTGAGTCGAAGGTTTCCAGCGGGGGGGCCGGGGAGCTGTTTTTT. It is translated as CASSESKVSSGGAGELFF.

CDR3 protein: CAWNGGGDFYEQYF. The CDR3 DNA is TGTGCCTGGAACGGCGGGGGGGATTTCTACGAGCAGTACTTC. V is TRBV30 and J is TRBJ2-7; 9 bases line up with TRBD2. J was trimmed by 3 bases and V by 4 bases; bases with no gene match: 7. The CDR3 extends over 14 amino acids. CDR1 is GTSNPN and CDR2 is SVGIG in the germline V gene (reference sequence).

The CDR3 reads CASSPMGGEQYF. CDR3 nucleotides: TGTGCCAGCTCACCAATGGGAGGCGAGCAGTACTTC. This chain uses TRBV18 with TRBJ2-7; D might be TRBD2 (6 bases). Trimming shortened V by 2 bases and J by 6 bases, and 8 bases separated the two germline ends. This CDR3 has 12 residues. Germline V gene lookup returns CDR1 KGHSH and CDR2 LQKENI. Full variable domain (outside the CDR3, taken from reference TRBV18 and TRBJ2-7): NAGVMQNPRHLVRRRGQEARLRCSPMKGHSHVYWYRQLPEEGLKFMVYLQKENIIDESGMPKERFSAEFPKEGPSILRIQQVVRGDSAAYFCASSPMGGEQYFGPGTRLTVT.

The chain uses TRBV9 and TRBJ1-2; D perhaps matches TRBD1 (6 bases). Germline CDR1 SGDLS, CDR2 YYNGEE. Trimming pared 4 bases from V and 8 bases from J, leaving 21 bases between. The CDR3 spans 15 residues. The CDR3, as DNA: TGTGCCAGCAGCTCCGGACTGGACAGCCGGTCAGGCTACACCTTC. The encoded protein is CASSSGLDSRSGYTF. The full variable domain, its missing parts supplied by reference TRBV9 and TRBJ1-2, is DSGVTQTPKHLITATGQRVTLRCSPRSGDLSVYWYQQSLDQGLQFLIQYYNGEERAKGNILERFSAQQFPDLHSELNLSSLELGDSALYFCASSSGLDSRSGYTFGSGTRLTVV.

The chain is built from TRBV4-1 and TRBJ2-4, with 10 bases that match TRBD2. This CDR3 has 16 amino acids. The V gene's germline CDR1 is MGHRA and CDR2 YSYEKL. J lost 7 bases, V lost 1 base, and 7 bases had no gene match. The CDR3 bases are TGCGCCAGCAGCCAAGCGGTTAGCGGGGGGCGGAACATTCAGTACTTC. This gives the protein CASSQAVSGGRNIQYF.

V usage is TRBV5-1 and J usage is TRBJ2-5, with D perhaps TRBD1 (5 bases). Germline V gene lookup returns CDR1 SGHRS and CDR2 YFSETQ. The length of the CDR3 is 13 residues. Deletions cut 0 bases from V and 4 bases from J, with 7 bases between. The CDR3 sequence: CASSLGTRETQYF. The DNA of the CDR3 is TGCGCCAGCAGCTTGGGGACACGAGAGACCCAGTACTTC.

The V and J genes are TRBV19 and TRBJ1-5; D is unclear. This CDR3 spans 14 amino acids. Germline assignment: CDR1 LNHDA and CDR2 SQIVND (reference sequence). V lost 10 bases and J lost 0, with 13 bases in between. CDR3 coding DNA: TGTGCCACCCGAGGCAGCAATAGCAATCAGCCCCAGCATTTT. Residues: CATRGSNSNQPQHF.